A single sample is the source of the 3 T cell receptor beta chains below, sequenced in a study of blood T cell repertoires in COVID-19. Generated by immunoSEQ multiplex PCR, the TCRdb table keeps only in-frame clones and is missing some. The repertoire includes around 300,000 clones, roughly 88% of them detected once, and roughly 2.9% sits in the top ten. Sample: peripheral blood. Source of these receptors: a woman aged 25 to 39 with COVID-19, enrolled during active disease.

The CDR3 DNA is TGCGCCAGCAGCCCGGAATTAGACAGTGGTGGCTACACCTTC. Its protein product is CASSPELDSGGYTF. The rearrangement links TRBV5-1 to TRBJ1-2, with a tentative D call TRBD1 (5 bases). The germline V and J ends were trimmed by 4 bases and 7 bases, with 17 bases remaining between them. Germline V gene lookup returns CDR1 SGHRS and CDR2 YFSETQ. The CDR3 totals 14 residues.

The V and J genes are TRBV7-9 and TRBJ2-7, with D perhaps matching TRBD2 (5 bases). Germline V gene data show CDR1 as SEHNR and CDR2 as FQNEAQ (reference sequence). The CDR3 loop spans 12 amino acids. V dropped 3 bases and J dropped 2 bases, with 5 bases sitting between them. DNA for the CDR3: TGTGCCAGCAGCTTCGGGACCTACGAGCAGTACTTC. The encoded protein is CASSFGTYEQYF.

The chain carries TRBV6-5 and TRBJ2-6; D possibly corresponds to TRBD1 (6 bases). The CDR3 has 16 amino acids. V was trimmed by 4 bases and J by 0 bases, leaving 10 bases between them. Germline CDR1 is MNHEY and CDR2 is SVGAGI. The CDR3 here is CASSSGHGSGANVLTF. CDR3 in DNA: TGTGCCAGCAGTTCGGGACACGGCTCTGGGGCCAACGTCCTGACTTTC.